This record covers a single T cell receptor (beta chain). These data come from a study of blood T cell repertoires in COVID-19. Study in general: Material from acute and convalescent COVID-19 was sourced from the United States, Italy and Spain. Sources were T cells, B-cell-depleted T cells, or PBMCs; the material itself was cDNA or gDNA.

As handled by the study authors: Nucleated cell number was recorded as an estimate derived from reference gene primer amplification. This table comes from immunoSEQ multiplex PCR, and its TCRdb copy is limited to in-frame clones, with some not included. The V and J calls and clone size come from that table; D and trimming were worked out from the DNA. The sample carries 100,000 or so clones, about 75% recorded once. Germline values: CDR1 MDHEN, CDR2 SYDVKM. This CDR3 is built from 15 residues. V was clipped by 4 bases and J by 15 bases, with 22 bases between them. This chain uses TRBV28 with TRBJ1-6, with D perhaps matching TRBD1 (5 bases). The sequence was obtained from a woman in her 70s with acute or convalescent COVID-19. Specimen: peripheral blood. For the CDR3, the DNA is TGTGCCAGCAGTTCGGTATCAGGGTCCTCATCAGTCCTCCACTTT. As protein: CASSSVSGSSSVLHF.